Below are 25 T cell receptor beta chains sequenced from a single sample in a study of blood T cell repertoires in COVID-19. Produced via immunoSEQ multiplex PCR; TCRdb's table is partial and in-frame only. The sample contains 250,000 to 350,000 clones, over 75% of which appear only once. Sequencing input: peripheral blood. The origin of the receptors is a woman aged 55-70 years with acute or convalescent COVID-19.

This sequence joins TRBV11-2 and TRBJ1-2; D gene unclear. The germline V and J ends were trimmed by 3 bases and 7 bases, with 12 bases remaining between them. Germline V lookup: CDR1 SGHAT, CDR2 FQNNGV. The length of the CDR3 is 13 residues. The CDR3 coding sequence is TGTGCCAGCAGCTTCGGCGAAGCGAGTGGCTACACCTTC. It translates to CASSFGEASGYTF.

The V gene is TRBV28, the J gene TRBJ2-7, with TRBD2 identical over 9 bases. The CDR3 is 12 residues long. Germline CDR1 reads MDHEN; CDR2 reads SYDVKM. The trim removed 3 bases at V and 7 bases at J, leaving 1 base unmatched. The chain's CDR3 is CASSFAGGEQYF. CDR3 sequence (DNA): TGTGCCAGCAGTTTCGCGGGAGGGGAGCAGTACTTC.

The sample holds one count of this clone. CDR3 in amino acids: CASSQDQTGVNSPLHF. The DNA of the CDR3 is TGCGCCAGCAGCCAAGACCAGACAGGGGTAAATTCACCCCTCCACTTT. The genes are TRBV4-1 and TRBJ1-6; the match to TRBD1 covers 8 bases. Germline V gives CDR1 MGHRA, CDR2 YSYEKL. J gave up 7 bases and V 0 bases, and 5 bases lay outside the gene matches. This CDR3 comprises 16 residues.

This clone was detected only once. This chain joins TRBV2 and TRBJ1-5; 8 positions agree with TRBD1. J gave up 4 bases and V 4 bases, and 6 bases lay outside the gene matches. The CDR3 extends over 15 amino acids. The germline V gene encodes CDR1 SNHLY and CDR2 FYNNEI. CDR3 amino acids: CASSAQGGRNQPQHF. CDR3 in DNA: TGTGCCAGCAGTGCACAGGGGGGGCGTAATCAGCCCCAGCATTTT.

Only one count was recorded for this clone. The V gene is TRBV5-1, the J gene TRBJ2-7; 11 nucleotides match TRBD2. The CDR3 totals 15 residues. Germline assignment: CDR1 SGHRS and CDR2 YFSETQ. V shed 0 bases, J shed 2 bases, and the junction held 1 base outside the gene matches. The CDR3 region is CASSLDSGGAYEQYF. In DNA, the CDR3 is TGCGCCAGCAGCTTGGATAGCGGGGGGGCCTACGAGCAGTACTTC.

The chain is built from TRBV15 and TRBJ2-3; the D gene is possibly TRBD2 (6 bases). The V gene lost 5 bases and the J gene lost 1 base, with 16 bases spanning the gap. CDR3 length equals 16 residues. Germline V gives CDR1 LNHNV, CDR2 YYDKDF (reference sequence). The CDR3 reads CATSPRASVGTDTQYF. The CDR3 DNA is TGTGCCACCAGCCCCAGGGCTAGCGTCGGCACAGATACGCAGTATTTT.

The chain joins TRBV5-1 to TRBJ2-1; 9 bases align to TRBD2. The CDR3 spans 15 residues. Germline CDR1 SGHRS, CDR2 YFSETQ. Trimming removed 4 bases from V and 5 bases from J; junction bases left unmatched: 7. DNA for the CDR3: TGCGCCAGCAGCCGCGGACTAGCGCAAAACAATGAGCAGTTCTTC. Protein sequence: CASSRGLAQNNEQFF.

The V gene is TRBV12-3 or TRBV12-4, the J gene TRBJ1-1; the match to TRBD1 covers 8 bases. Trimming took 5 bases from V and 6 from J; bases not matched to a gene: 5. The CDR3 length is 13 residues. CDR3 in amino acids: CASSIAQGAEAFF. In DNA, the CDR3 is TGTGCCAGCAGTATCGCACAGGGGGCTGAAGCTTTCTTT.

The chain is built from TRBV9 and TRBJ1-6, with 8 bases aligning to TRBD1. This CDR3 contains 14 residues. Trimming at V came to 3 bases and at J to 7 bases, leaving 3 bases not matched to a gene. Germline V gives CDR1 SGDLS, CDR2 YYNGEE. CDR3 sequence reads: CASSAQGGNSPLHF. For the CDR3, the DNA is TGTGCCAGCAGCGCACAGGGGGGGAATTCACCCCTCCACTTT.

The chain recombines TRBV5-1 with TRBJ2-7; perhaps TRBD1 as D (5 bases). Germline assignment: CDR1 SGHRS and CDR2 YFSETQ. The CDR3 runs 13 residues. V shed 4 bases and J shed 5 bases, with 13 bases lying between them. The CDR3 DNA follows: TGCGCCAGCAGCCGGATTCAGGGAAACGAGCAGTACTTC. This translates into CASSRIQGNEQYF.

This clone appeared a single time. The chain joins TRBV29-1 to TRBJ1-2; a possible D gene is TRBD1 (6 bases). Germline V gene data show CDR1 as SQVTM and CDR2 as ANQGSEA. The CDR3 is made up of 13 amino acids. The ends were cut back, 6 bases at V and 3 bases at J, with 14 bases in the middle. Here the CDR3 DNA reads TGCAGCGTGGGGGCGGGCAGCGACTATGGCTACACCTTC. This encodes CSVGAGSDYGYTF.

The CDR3 is CASTRRAGGGGEQFF. The CDR3 DNA reads as TGTGCCAGCACCCGCCGAGCGGGGGGTGGAGGTGAGCAGTTCTTC. The chain recombines TRBV27 with TRBJ2-1; 9 nucleotides align to TRBD2. Looked up from germline, CDR1 is MNHEY and CDR2 is SMNVEV (reference sequence). J lost 9 bases, V lost 7 bases, and 13 bases had no gene match. This CDR3 has 15 residues.

The chain links TRBV3-1 (or the pseudogene TRBV3-2) to TRBJ1-1; possibly TRBD1 for D (6 bases). With 3 bases removed from V and 3 bases from J, the gap between germline ends came to 8 bases. This CDR3 is 13 amino acids long. In germline, CDR1 is LGHDT, CDR2 YNNKEL (reference sequence). Here the CDR3 reads CASSHRGDTEAFF. Written as DNA, the CDR3 is TGTGCCAGCAGCCACAGGGGAGACACTGAAGCTTTCTTT.

The gene calls are TRBV6-2 or TRBV6-3 and TRBJ2-4, with D tentatively TRBD1 (7 bases). V was trimmed by 3 bases and J by 0 bases, leaving 21 bases between them. The CDR3 totals 19 residues. Germline V gives CDR1 MNHEY, CDR2 SVGEGT. CDR3: CASSYHGQVGGLAKNIQYF. The CDR3 nucleotides are TGTGCCAGCAGTTATCACGGACAGGTTGGGGGACTAGCCAAAAACATTCAGTACTTC.

This sequence joins TRBV7-9 and TRBJ2-1, with D perhaps matching TRBD1 (6 bases). This CDR3 comprises 15 residues. CDR1 and CDR2 from the germline V gene are SEHNR and FQNEAQ (reference sequence). V lost 1 base and J lost 2, with 9 bases in between. The CDR3 region is CASSLGGRAYNEQFF. CDR3 sequence (DNA): TGTGCCAGCAGCTTAGGGGGGCGGGCCTACAATGAGCAGTTCTTC.

This clone was seen just once. This chain links TRBV7-9 with TRBJ2-2, with TRBD2 as a possible D gene (6 bases). The CDR3 is made up of 17 amino acids. Trimming removed 3 bases from V and 0 bases from J, with 14 bases in between. Germline CDR1 reads SEHNR; CDR2 reads FQNEAQ (reference sequence). Written as DNA, the CDR3 is TGTGCCAGCAGCTTTTGGCGGGGACCCTCGAACACCGGGGAGCTGTTTTTT. Its protein is CASSFWRGPSNTGELFF.

The chain recombines TRBV19 with TRBJ2-2, with D tentatively TRBD1 (6 bases). The CDR3 runs to 14 residues. V was cut by 6 bases and J by 5 bases, with 13 bases left in between. The germline CDR1 and CDR2 sequences are LNHDA and SQIVND (reference sequence). The CDR3, as DNA: TGTGCCAGTAGCCCGGACAGTAAAACCGGGGAGCTGTTTTTT. The encoded protein is CASSPDSKTGELFF.

The chain couples TRBV19 to TRBJ2-4, with 9 bases that match TRBD1. Trimming cost V 8 bases and J 0 bases; bases outside gene matches: 11. Germline lookup yields CDR1 LNHDA and CDR2 SQIVND (reference sequence). The CDR3 loop spans 17 amino acids. CDR3: CASRTTGGILAKNIQYF. The CDR3 DNA follows: TGTGCCAGTCGAACGACAGGGGGAATTTTAGCCAAAAACATTCAGTACTTC. Full variable domain (missing parts from reference TRBV19 and TRBJ2-4): DGGITQSPKYLFRKEGQNVTLSCEQNLNHDAMYWYRQDPGQGLRLIYYSQIVNDFQKGDIAEGYSVSREKKESFPLTVTSAQKNPTAFYLCASRTTGGILAKNIQYFGAGTRLSVL.

The rearrangement joins TRBV29-1 to TRBJ2-3; unclear D gene. Between the trimmed V and J ends, which lost 1 base and 2 bases, there was a span of 4 bases. CDR3 length: 12 amino acids. Germline CDR1 reads SQVTM; CDR2 reads ANQGSEA. CDR3 sequence: CSVEGATDTQYF. The CDR3 nucleotides are TGCAGCGTTGAAGGGGCCACAGATACGCAGTATTTT.

The J gene is TRBJ1-2, the V gene TRBV7-2, with 7 bases identical to TRBD1. J gave up 7 bases and V 5 bases, and 7 bases lay outside the gene matches. The CDR3 covers 13 residues. CDR1 and CDR2 (germline): SGHTA, FQGNSA. The CDR3 region has the DNA TGTGCCAGCAGCCTCACAGGGGCTCTTGGCTACACCTTC. Its protein product is CASSLTGALGYTF.

This clone was counted once. The V call is TRBV24-1, the J call TRBJ2-7; the D gene is possibly TRBD2 (5 bases). Germline values: CDR1 KGHDR, CDR2 SFDVKD. This CDR3 comprises 14 residues. Trimming left V 3 bases short and J 7 bases short, with 15 bases between. The CDR3 region is CATSDPSLAQEQYF. DNA for the CDR3: TGTGCCACCAGTGATCCGAGCCTAGCTCAAGAGCAGTACTTC.

This chain joins TRBV5-1 and TRBJ2-1, with a possible D match to TRBD2 (6 bases). Germline values: CDR1 SGHRS, CDR2 YFSETQ. V lost 0 bases, J lost 3 bases, and 13 bases lay in between. CDR3 length equals 16 residues. CDR3 region: CASSLGDSGYYNEQFF. Written as DNA, the CDR3 is TGCGCCAGCAGCTTGGGTGATAGCGGTTACTACAATGAGCAGTTCTTC.

The V and J genes are TRBV15 and TRBJ2-7; the D gene is possibly TRBD2 (6 bases). Germline values: CDR1 LNHNV, CDR2 YYDKDF (reference sequence). Deletions cut 1 base from V and 1 base from J, with 8 bases between. CDR3 length equals 14 residues. CDR3 sequence (DNA): TGTGCCACCAGCAGAGGGGGACTTTCCTACGAGCAGTACTTC. As protein: CATSRGGLSYEQYF.

The chain couples TRBV10-3 to TRBJ2-5; 9 bases align to TRBD1. With 4 bases clipped from V and 4 bases from J, the junction kept 13 bases outside the gene matches. CDR3 length: 17 amino acids. Germline V CDR1 and CDR2: ENHRY, SYGVKD. CDR3 DNA sequence: TGTGCCATCAGTGGGAGCCCGGGGACAGGGTATGGAGAGACCCAGTACTTC. It codes for CAISGSPGTGYGETQYF.

The CDR3 bases are TGTGCCAGTAGTTCCAGCGGGGAACGGGCCAAAAACATTCAGTACTTC. Encoded protein: CASSSSGERAKNIQYF. The genes are TRBV19 and TRBJ2-4; 7 bases are a match to TRBD2. Trimming cost V 5 bases and J 1 base; bases outside gene matches: 8. Germline assignment: CDR1 LNHDA and CDR2 SQIVND (reference sequence). The CDR3 has 16 amino acids.